The 21 T cell receptor beta chains given below trace back to one sample, sequenced in a study of OX40 agonist ivuxolimab in advanced cancers. Sequencing was performed with immunoSEQ multiplex PCR; in TCRdb, only in-frame clones are kept and a portion is missing. The repertoire holds more than 25,000 clones, 75% to 85% seen once, with 33% in the top ten. The sequencing used CD4+ or CD8+ T cells sorted from blood, collected in a trial of the OX40 agonist ivuxolimab. Receptors were obtained from an adult with an advanced solid tumor such as melanoma, head and neck, liver or kidney cancer.

The chain recombines TRBV2 with TRBJ1-2; D is perhaps TRBD1 (6 bases). The germline CDR1 and CDR2 sequences are SNHLY and FYNNEI. The CDR3 is 13 residues long. Trimming took 4 bases from V and 7 from J, leaving 13 bases between them. CDR3 sequence: CASSVQGAIGYTF. CDR3 nucleotides: TGTGCCAGCAGTGTACAGGGCGCTATTGGCTACACCTTC.

V gene TRBV9 combines with J gene TRBJ2-3; D possibly matches TRBD1 or TRBD2 (6 bases each). The CDR3 contains 14 residues. CDR1 and CDR2 from the germline V gene are SGDLS and YYNGEE. The V gene lost 4 bases and the J gene lost 0 bases, with 9 bases spanning the gap. CDR3 in amino acids: CASSRGGSTDTQYF. DNA of the CDR3: TGTGCCAGCAGCCGAGGGGGGAGCACAGATACGCAGTATTTT.

The J gene is TRBJ2-7, the V gene TRBV30; D gene ambiguous. Germline CDR1 and CDR2: GTSNPN and SVGIG (reference sequence). V was shortened by 0 bases and J by 3 bases, with 9 bases between the two germline ends. The CDR3 has 13 amino acids. The chain's CDR3 is CAWSVMDYYEQYF. Written as DNA, the CDR3 is TGTGCCTGGAGTGTTATGGATTACTACGAGCAGTACTTC.

The V and J genes are TRBV19 and TRBJ2-3; D is unresolved. CDR1 and CDR2 from the germline V gene are LNHDA and SQIVND (reference sequence). V was shortened by 0 bases and J by 3 bases, with 10 bases between the two germline ends. This CDR3 spans 15 amino acids. The CDR3 sequence is CASSIDSTGTDTQYF. The DNA of the CDR3 is TGTGCCAGTAGTATAGACTCAACGGGTACAGATACGCAGTATTTT.

The rearrangement uses TRBV5-1 and TRBJ2-7; 8 nucleotides agree with TRBD1. The germline V gene encodes CDR1 SGHRS and CDR2 YFSETQ. Trimming removed 3 bases from V and 7 bases from J; junction bases left unmatched: 15. This CDR3 spans 16 amino acids. This chain's CDR3 is CASSSDGQGGRREQYF. The CDR3, as DNA: TGCGCCAGCAGCTCAGACGGACAGGGTGGACGTAGAGAGCAGTACTTC. Full variable domain (remainder filled in from reference TRBV5-1 and TRBJ2-7): KAGVTQTPRYLIKTRGQQVTLSCSPISGHRSVSWYQQTPGQGLQFLFEYFSETQRNKGNFPGRFSGRQFSNSRSEMNVSTLELGDSALYLCASSSDGQGGRREQYFGPGTRLTVT.

J is TRBJ1-3 and V is TRBV7-9; D is possibly TRBD1 (6 bases). Between the trimmed V and J ends, which lost 3 bases and 4 bases, there was a span of 10 bases. The CDR3 is 14 amino acids. CDR1 is SEHNR, CDR2 FQNEAQ, per germline (reference sequence). The CDR3 region has the DNA TGTGCCAGCAGCTTCACAGGGCAAGGAAACACCATATATTTT. Translation: CASSFTGQGNTIYF.

The rearrangement uses TRBV28 and TRBJ1-1; possibly TRBD1 for D (5 bases). CDR1 and CDR2 (germline): MDHEN, SYDVKM. The CDR3 totals 14 residues. Trimming shortened V by 3 bases and J by 4 bases, and 12 bases separated the two germline ends. CDR3 sequence (DNA): TGTGCCAGCAGTTTTGCCACCGGGGGCACTGAAGCTTTCTTT. It specifies CASSFATGGTEAFF.

The rearrangement joins TRBV7-9 to TRBJ2-5; D is perhaps TRBD1 or TRBD2 (5 bases each). Trimming removed 5 bases at V and 3 bases at J, with 10 bases between. Germline V gene data show CDR1 as SEHNR and CDR2 as FQNEAQ (reference sequence). The CDR3 is 13 amino acids. The CDR3 region is CASSLGAEETQYF. The CDR3 DNA reads TGTGCCAGCAGCCTCGGGGCCGAAGAGACCCAGTACTTC.

V gene TRBV30 combines with J gene TRBJ2-2, with TRBD2 identical over 9 bases. Looked up from germline, CDR1 is GTSNPN and CDR2 is SVGIG (reference sequence). V shed 0 bases, J shed 2 bases, and the junction held 1 base outside the gene matches. CDR3 size: 15 residues. CDR3 bases: TGTGCCTGGAGTGTTAGCGGGAGAAACACCGGGGAGCTGTTTTTT. This codes for CAWSVSGRNTGELFF.

The genes are TRBV20-1 and TRBJ2-5; D is unclear. This CDR3 spans 10 amino acids. CDR1 and CDR2 from the germline V gene are DFQATT and SNEGSKA (reference sequence). Trimming shortened V by 3 bases and J by 7 bases, and 6 bases separated the two germline ends. CDR3 region: CSARGGTQYF. CDR3 nucleotides: TGCAGTGCTAGGGGTGGGACCCAGTACTTC.

The chain has TRBV9 and TRBJ2-2; D may be TRBD1 (6 bases). The length of the CDR3 is 13 residues. The V end lost 3 bases, the J end lost 5 bases, and 8 bases lay between the germline ends. Germline values: CDR1 SGDLS, CDR2 YYNGEE. The CDR3 nucleotides read TGTGCCAGCAGCGCCGGACAGACCGGGGAGCTGTTTTTT. It encodes CASSAGQTGELFF.

The genes are TRBV28 and TRBJ1-2; D is possibly TRBD1 (6 bases). Germline V gives CDR1 MDHEN, CDR2 SYDVKM. V was clipped by 5 bases and J by 2 bases, with 9 bases between them. The CDR3 is 13 residues long. The CDR3 loop reads CASSPGVNYGYTF. For the CDR3, the DNA is TGTGCCAGCAGTCCAGGGGTGAACTATGGCTACACCTTC.

The J gene is TRBJ2-5, the V gene TRBV13; a possible D gene is TRBD1 (5 bases). Between the trimmed V and J ends, which lost 5 bases and 1 base, there was a span of 14 bases. This CDR3 contains 15 residues. Germline V gene sequence: CDR1 PRHDT, CDR2 FYEKMQ (reference sequence). CDR3 region: CASSPPGQGQETQYF. The CDR3 DNA reads TGTGCCAGCAGCCCCCCAGGGCAGGGCCAAGAGACCCAGTACTTC.

This clone occurred once. V gene TRBV29-1 combines with J gene TRBJ1-2; D is possibly TRBD1 (6 bases). Germline-derived CDR1 and CDR2 are SQVTM and ANQGSEA. V lost 6 bases and J lost 3, with 20 bases in between. The CDR3 has 15 residues. The CDR3 loop is CSVDRPTRGHYGYTF. In DNA, the CDR3 is TGCAGCGTGGACAGACCTACTAGGGGTCACTATGGCTACACCTTC.

The gene calls are TRBV9 and TRBJ2-5; D tentatively reads TRBD1 or TRBD2 (6 bases each). CDR3 size: 16 residues. V was trimmed by 0 bases and J by 2 bases, leaving 14 bases between them. The V gene's germline CDR1 is SGDLS and CDR2 YYNGEE. The CDR3 DNA follows: TGTGCCAGCAGCGTAGGCGGAGGGGGGTTACAAGAGACCCAGTACTTC. It encodes CASSVGGGGLQETQYF.

In this sample, this clone turned up a few times. The chain recombines TRBV5-1 with TRBJ2-4, with D possibly matching TRBD2 (5 bases). Trimming stripped 2 bases from V and 3 bases from J, with 18 bases between. Germline loops: CDR1 SGHRS, CDR2 YFSETQ. The CDR3 runs 17 residues. The CDR3 bases are TGCGCCAGCAGCTTCTACGGGGAGATCGTAGGCAAAAACATTCAGTACTTC. Amino acid sequence: CASSFYGEIVGKNIQYF. Full variable domain (missing parts from reference TRBV5-1 and TRBJ2-4): KAGVTQTPRYLIKTRGQQVTLSCSPISGHRSVSWYQQTPGQGLQFLFEYFSETQRNKGNFPGRFSGRQFSNSRSEMNVSTLELGDSALYLCASSFYGEIVGKNIQYFGAGTRLSVL.

The gene calls are TRBV11-2 and TRBJ2-7, with D possibly called TRBD1 or TRBD2 (5 bases each). V lost 9 bases and J lost 0, with 18 bases in between. The CDR3 is made up of 15 amino acids. Germline CDR1 and CDR2: SGHAT and FQNNGV. Here the CDR3 reads CASKEGRGSSYEQYF. The DNA of the CDR3 is TGTGCCAGTAAAGAGGGGAGAGGTAGCTCCTACGAGCAGTACTTC.

A few counts support this clone. V usage is TRBV7-9 and J usage is TRBJ1-1; a possible D gene is TRBD1 (6 bases). Deletions cut 5 bases from V and 7 bases from J, with 23 bases between. The germline gives CDR1 SEHNR, CDR2 FQNEAQ (reference sequence). This CDR3 region has 16 residues. The CDR3 spells CASSPSTGGMGGEAFF. The CDR3 DNA is TGTGCCAGCAGCCCCTCGACAGGAGGAATGGGTGGTGAAGCTTTCTTT.

This chain uses TRBV5-8 with TRBJ2-3; 8 nucleotides align to TRBD1. The CDR3 is 16 residues long. V shed 3 bases and J 4 bases; nucleotides not matched to a gene: 10. The V gene's germline CDR1 is SGHTS and CDR2 YDEGEE. The chain's CDR3 is CASSSPQGVRADTQYF. The DNA for the CDR3 is TGTGCCAGCAGCTCCCCACAGGGGGTCCGCGCAGATACGCAGTATTTT.

The rearrangement uses TRBV19 and TRBJ2-7; D gene uncertain. Per the germline V gene, CDR1 is LNHDA and CDR2 is SQIVND (reference sequence). The CDR3 loop spans 13 amino acids. Between the trimmed V and J ends, which lost 2 bases and 3 bases, there was a span of 8 bases. The CDR3 nucleotides are TGTGCCAGTAGTATATCTTGGGACTACGAGCAGTACTTC. The encoded protein is CASSISWDYEQYF.

The gene calls are TRBV9 and TRBJ2-1; no clear D. Trimming cost V 3 bases and J 5 bases, with 9 bases left between them. Germline CDR1 is SGDLS and CDR2 is YYNGEE. This CDR3 is 13 amino acids long. The CDR3 DNA is TGTGCCAGCAGCGCCTATGGGCACAATGAGCAGTTCTTC. Translation gives CASSAYGHNEQFF. Full variable domain (missing parts from reference TRBV9 and TRBJ2-1): DSGVTQTPKHLITATGQRVTLRCSPRSGDLSVYWYQQSLDQGLQFLIQYYNGEERAKGNILERFSAQQFPDLHSELNLSSLELGDSALYFCASSAYGHNEQFFGPGTRLTVL.